This T cell receptor (beta chain) originates from a study of T cell responses to AZD1222 COVID-19 vaccine. The germline V gene encodes CDR1 SQVTM and CDR2 ANQGSEA. The CDR3 is made up of 13 amino acids. V lost 7 bases and J 1 base, leaving 13 bases between the germline ends. The protocol was immunoSEQ multiplex PCR, while the TCRdb copy is restricted to in-frame clones and leaves out a portion. The data hold 80,000 or so clones, with around 90% observed a single time. The receptor's source is an adult in good health. The chain uses TRBV29-1 and TRBJ1-2; D gene ambiguous. Specimen: peripheral blood, collected on day 0 of AZD1222 vaccination. The CDR3: CSANVGSNYGYTF. CDR3 coding DNA: TGCAGCGCAAATGTTGGGAGTAACTATGGCTACACCTTC.